These 10 T cell receptor beta chains were all obtained from the same sample, sequenced in a study of cytomegalovirus exposure and HLA in healthy donors. Primers included in the PCR were 60 Vbeta and 13 Jbeta primers. The protocol was immunoSEQ multiplex PCR, while the TCRdb copy is restricted to in-frame clones and leaves out a portion. This table holds some 150,000 clones, about 61% found once. Sequences were obtained from PBMCs. Receptor source: a woman between 40 and 55 years old in good health and CMV-seronegative.

The V and J genes are TRBV5-1 and TRBJ2-1, with 12 bases matching TRBD2. Germline trimming cut 0 bases from V and 9 bases from J; bases unmatched to any gene: 4. There are 15 residues in the CDR3. Germline CDR1 is SGHRS and CDR2 is YFSETQ. This CDR3 reads CASSLGLAGAIEQFF. DNA of the CDR3: TGCGCCAGCAGCTTGGGACTAGCGGGGGCCATTGAGCAGTTCTTC.

The chain uses TRBV18 and TRBJ2-5; 10 nucleotides align to TRBD1. Germline V gene lookup returns CDR1 KGHSH and CDR2 LQKENI. With V trimmed by 4 bases and J by 4 bases, 6 bases remained unmatched. The CDR3 is made up of 15 amino acids. CDR3 DNA sequence: TGTGCCAGCTCACAGGGACAGGGGATTGGAGAGACCCAGTACTTC. This encodes CASSQGQGIGETQYF.

This chain connects TRBV7-6 to TRBJ1-5, with D possibly TRBD1 on 5 matching bases. The CDR3 length is 15 residues. Between the trimmed V and J ends, which lost 5 bases and 0 bases, there was a span of 11 bases. CDR1 SGHVS and CDR2 FNYEAQ come from the germline V gene. CDR3 bases: TGTGCCAGCAGCCCGGGACTTTATAGCAATCAGCCCCAGCATTTT. Translated: CASSPGLYSNQPQHF. Full variable domain (outside the CDR3, taken from reference TRBV7-6 and TRBJ1-5): GAGVSQSPRYKVTKRGQDVALRCDPISGHVSLYWYRQALGQGPEFLTYFNYEAQQDKSGLPNDRFSAERPEGSISTLTIQRTEQRDSAMYRCASSPGLYSNQPQHFGDGTRLSIL.

The CDR3 DNA reads as TGTGCCAGCAGCGTAGCGGGGGGGGTGGTAGAGACCCAGTACTTC. Protein product: CASSVAGGVVETQYF. The V call is TRBV9, the J call TRBJ2-5, with 8 nucleotides matching TRBD2. V trimming: 0 bases; J trimming: 4 bases; junction bases outside the gene matches: 5. CDR3 length: 15 residues. CDR1 SGDLS and CDR2 YYNGEE come from the germline V gene.

The chain employs TRBV10-3 and TRBJ2-1, with 8 bases fitting TRBD1. The CDR3 spans 14 residues. The V segment lost 6 bases and the J segment 6 bases; nucleotides outside the gene matches: 7. Per the germline V gene, CDR1 is ENHRY and CDR2 is SYGVKD. The CDR3 DNA reads TGTGCCATCAGGACAGGGGCGGCCTCCAATGAGCAGTTCTTC. The encoded protein is CAIRTGAASNEQFF.

The V gene is TRBV7-2, the J gene TRBJ2-6; D not certain. Looked up from germline, CDR1 is SGHTA and CDR2 is FQGNSA. The length of the CDR3 is 14 residues. The germline V and J ends were trimmed by 5 bases and 0 bases, with 5 bases remaining between them. The CDR3 protein is CASSLTSGANVLTF. The CDR3 DNA sequence: TGTGCCAGCAGCCTAACCTCTGGGGCCAACGTCCTGACTTTC.

This sequence joins TRBV30 and TRBJ1-1, with 7 bases fitting TRBD1. V lost 0 bases and J lost 2; bases outside the gene matches: 3. Germline V gene data show CDR1 as GTSNPN and CDR2 as SVGIG (reference sequence). This CDR3 is built from 14 residues. This chain's CDR3 is CAWSVGTANTEAFF. In nucleotides, the CDR3 is TGTGCCTGGAGTGTTGGGACAGCCAACACTGAAGCTTTCTTT.

V gene TRBV29-1 combines with J gene TRBJ1-3; no reliable D call. V lost 4 bases and J 0 bases, leaving 13 bases between the germline ends. The CDR3 totals 15 residues. CDR1 SQVTM and CDR2 ANQGSEA come from the germline V gene. The CDR3 region is CSVVPAGFSGNTIYF. CDR3 sequence (DNA): TGCAGCGTTGTCCCCGCGGGATTCTCTGGAAACACCATATATTTT.

A few counts support this clone. The chain is built from TRBV7-9 and TRBJ1-1; TRBD1 is a possible D gene (5 bases). The germline V gene encodes CDR1 SEHNR and CDR2 FQNEAQ (reference sequence). The CDR3 is 14 residues long. V lost 6 bases and J 7 bases, leaving 18 bases between the germline ends. The CDR3 spells CASSLLTRGFEAFF. The CDR3, as DNA: TGTGCCAGCAGTCTCCTTACGCGGGGCTTTGAAGCTTTCTTT.

The chain is built from TRBV7-3 and TRBJ2-1; 8 nucleotides agree with TRBD2. CDR1 is SGHTA and CDR2 is FQGTGA in the germline V gene. This CDR3 spans 16 amino acids. Trimming at V came to 0 bases and at J to 7 bases, leaving 8 bases not matched to a gene. The DNA of the CDR3 is TGTGCCAGCAGCTTAACGAGGCGGGGGGCGGGAAATGAGCAGTTCTTC. Amino acids: CASSLTRRGAGNEQFF.